This T cell receptor (beta chain) was captured in a study of blood T cell repertoires in COVID-19. Trimming stripped 3 bases from V and 7 bases from J, with 12 bases between. This CDR3 has 13 amino acids. The V gene's germline CDR1 is LGHDT and CDR2 YNNKEL (reference sequence). Profiled with immunoSEQ multiplex PCR; TCRdb holds only in-frame clones, not every one. Of about 280,000 clones listed, approximately 85% are singletons. The genes are TRBV3-1 (or the pseudogene TRBV3-2) and TRBJ1-2, with TRBD1 as a possible D gene (5 bases). The source is a man aged 50 to 59 with active or convalescent COVID-19. The sample consisted of peripheral blood. CDR3 protein: CASSQGPGGGYTF. Here the CDR3 DNA reads TGTGCCAGCAGCCAGGGACCCGGGGGTGGCTACACCTTC.